This TCR beta chain was identified during a study of blood T cell repertoires in COVID-19. Study at large: The samples span acute and convalescent COVID-19 from the United States, Italy and Spain.

As originally analysed: Quantification of nucleated cells was approximated via reference gene primer amplification. Generated by immunoSEQ multiplex PCR, the TCRdb table keeps only in-frame clones and is missing some. The DNA gave D and trimming, while V, J and clone size come from that table. The sample holds approximately 24,000 clones; nearly 95% are singletons and the top ten take 2.1%. Losses at the gene ends were 0 bases for V and 6 bases for J; bases not matched to a gene: 9. Germline loops: CDR1 MNHEY, CDR2 SVGEGT. The CDR3 is 16 amino acids. The chain recombines TRBV6-2 or TRBV6-3 with TRBJ1-1, with TRBD1 identical over 8 bases. The TCR was taken from a human donor in a cohort sampled during active COVID-19. The sequencing input was peripheral blood. The CDR3 DNA follows: TGTGCCAGCAGTTACTCGACCGGGCAGGGGGCCTCTGAAGCTTTCTTT. Translation gives CASSYSTGQGASEAFF.